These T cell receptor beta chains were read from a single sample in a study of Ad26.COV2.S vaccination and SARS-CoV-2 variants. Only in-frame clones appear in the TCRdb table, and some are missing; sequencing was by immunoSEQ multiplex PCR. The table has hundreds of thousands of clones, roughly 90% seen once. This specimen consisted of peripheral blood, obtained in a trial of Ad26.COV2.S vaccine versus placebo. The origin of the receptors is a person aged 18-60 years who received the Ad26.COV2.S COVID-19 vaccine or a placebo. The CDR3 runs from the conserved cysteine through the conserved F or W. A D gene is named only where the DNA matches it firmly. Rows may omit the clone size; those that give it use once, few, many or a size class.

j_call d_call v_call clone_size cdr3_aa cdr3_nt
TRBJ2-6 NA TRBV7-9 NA CASSSTGTRAFFGANVLTF TGTGCCAGCAGCTCTACCGGGACAAGGGCCTTTTTCGGGGCCAACGTCCTGACTTTC
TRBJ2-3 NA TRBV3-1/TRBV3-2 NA CASSQDLRTDTQYF TGTGCCAGCAGCCAAGATCTCCGCACAGATACGCAGTATTTT
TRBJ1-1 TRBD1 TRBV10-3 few CAISGQGYTEAFF TGTGCCATCAGTGGACAGGGTTACACTGAAGCTTTCTTT
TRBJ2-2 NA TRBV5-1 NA CASTIEGSNTGELFF TGCGCCAGCACCATCGAGGGAAGTAACACCGGGGAGCTGTTTTTT
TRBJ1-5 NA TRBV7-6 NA CASSLGGRGNQPQHF TGTGCCAGCAGCTTAGGAGGCAGGGGCAATCAGCCCCAGCATTTT
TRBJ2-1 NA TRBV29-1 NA CSVILGDEQFF TGCAGCGTCATATTGGGCGATGAGCAGTTCTTC
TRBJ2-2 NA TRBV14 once CASSQFEYRELFF TGTGCCAGCAGCCAGTTCGAGTATAGGGAGCTGTTTTTT
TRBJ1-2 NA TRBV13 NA CASSLGLGPGGGYTF TGTGCCAGCAGCTTAGGCCTGGGCCCGGGCGGTGGCTACACCTTC
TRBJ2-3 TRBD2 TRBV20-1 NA CSASPGLVRDTQYF TGCAGTGCTAGTCCGGGACTAGTAAGAGATACGCAGTATTTT
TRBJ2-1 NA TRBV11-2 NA CASSRTPEQFF TGTGCCAGCAGCCGGACTCCTGAGCAGTTCTTC
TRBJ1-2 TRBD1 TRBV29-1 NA CSEKGADYGYTF TGCAGCGAAAAGGGGGCGGACTATGGCTACACCTTC